This T cell receptor beta chain is from a study of blood T cell repertoires in COVID-19. About the research overall: COVID-19 samples from acute and convalescent phases originated in the United States, Italy and Spain. PBMCs, B-cell-depleted T cells, or T cells provided the cDNA or gDNA that made up the material.

Between the trimmed V and J ends, which lost 0 bases and 7 bases, there was a span of 18 bases. Germline-derived CDR1 and CDR2 are GTSNPN and SVGIG (reference sequence). The CDR3 consists of 15 residues. It was during active infection that Seattle patients were enrolled and then longitudinally followed. Methods used by the authors: Using reference gene primer amplification, nucleated cell counts were estimated. TCRdb's copy holds only in-frame clones and misses some; the assay was immunoSEQ multiplex PCR. The V and J calls and clone size were taken over from that table, and D and trimming were inferred from the DNA. The sample yields around 49,000 clones, about 76% seen once.

The J gene is TRBJ1-2, the V gene TRBV30; D remains ambiguous. This sequence was found in a woman of 80 years or more with COVID-19, enrolled during active disease. Sequencing input: peripheral blood. Here the CDR3 reads CAWSVEGRGWGGYTF. In nucleotides, the CDR3 is TGTGCCTGGAGTGTAGAAGGGAGAGGATGGGGTGGCTACACCTTC.